The count of the clone carrying this T cell receptor (beta chain) is one. Its matching antigen is unknown. There are 16 residues in the CDR3. Germline V gene data show CDR1 as WSHSY and CDR2 as SAAADI. The ends lost 6 bases at V and 8 bases at J; junction bases unmatched: 8. This entry belongs to a study of graft-versus-host responses after intestinal transplantation. Study background: Isolated intestinal, liver-intestinal, or multivisceral transplants were what recipients had.

General study findings and limits: In patients with graft-donor T cell macrochimerism, allograft graft-versus-host to host-versus-graft clonal ratios were high. Detection of GvH clones occurred in recipient marrow, and some had their first appearance in ileum or blood.

Using immunoSEQ multiplex PCR, the repertoire was profiled, and TCRdb retains in-frame clones only, with some absent. The sample lists over 80,000 clones; roughly 83% were seen once. This receptor was taken from a human patient who received an intestinal transplant, so some T cells may come from the graft donor. The specimen comprised PBMCs, sampled 255 days after intestinal transplant. The chain employs TRBV10-2 and TRBJ1-6, with 12 bases that match TRBD1. The CDR3 DNA reads as TGCGCCAGCAGAGGGACAGGGGGCGCTCGGGATTCACCCCTCCACTTT. This codes for CASRGTGGARDSPLHF.